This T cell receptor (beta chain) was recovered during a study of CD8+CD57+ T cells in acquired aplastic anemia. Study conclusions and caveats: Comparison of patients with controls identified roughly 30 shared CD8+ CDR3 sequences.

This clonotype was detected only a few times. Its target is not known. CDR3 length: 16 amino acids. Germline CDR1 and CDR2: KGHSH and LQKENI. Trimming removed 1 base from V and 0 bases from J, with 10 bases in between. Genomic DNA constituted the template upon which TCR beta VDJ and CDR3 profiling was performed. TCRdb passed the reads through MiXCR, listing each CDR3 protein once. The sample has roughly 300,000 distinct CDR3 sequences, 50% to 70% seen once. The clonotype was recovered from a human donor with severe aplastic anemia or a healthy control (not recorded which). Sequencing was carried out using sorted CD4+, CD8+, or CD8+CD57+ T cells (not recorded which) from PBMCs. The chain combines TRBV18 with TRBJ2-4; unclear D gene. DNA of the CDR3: TGTGCCAGCTCACCACAGGTCTCTTTAGCCAAAAACATTCAGTACTTC. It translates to CASSPQVSLAKNIQYF. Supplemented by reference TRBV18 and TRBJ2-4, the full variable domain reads NAGVMQNPRHLVRRRGQEARLRCSPMKGHSHVYWYRQLPEEGLKFMVYLQKENIIDESGMPKERFSAEFPKEGPSILRIQQVVRGDSAAYFCASSPQVSLAKNIQYFGAGTRLSVL.